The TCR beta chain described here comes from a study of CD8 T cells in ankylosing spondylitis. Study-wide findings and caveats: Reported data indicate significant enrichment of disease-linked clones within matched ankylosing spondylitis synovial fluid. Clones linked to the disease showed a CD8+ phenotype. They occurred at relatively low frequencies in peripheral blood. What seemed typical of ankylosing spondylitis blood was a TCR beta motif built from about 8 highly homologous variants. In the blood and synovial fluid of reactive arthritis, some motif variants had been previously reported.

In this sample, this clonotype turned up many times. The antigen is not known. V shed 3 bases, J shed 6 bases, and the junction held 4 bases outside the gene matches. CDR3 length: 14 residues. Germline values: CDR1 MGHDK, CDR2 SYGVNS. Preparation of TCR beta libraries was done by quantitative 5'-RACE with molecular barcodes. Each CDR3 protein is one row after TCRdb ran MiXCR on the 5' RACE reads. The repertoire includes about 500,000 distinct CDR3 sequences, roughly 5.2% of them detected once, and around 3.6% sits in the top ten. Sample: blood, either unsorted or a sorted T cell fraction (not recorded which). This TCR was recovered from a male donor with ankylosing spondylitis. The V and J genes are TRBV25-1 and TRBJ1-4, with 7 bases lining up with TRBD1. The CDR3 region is CASSEAGGDEKLFF. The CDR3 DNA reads TGTGCCAGCAGTGAGGCAGGGGGGGATGAAAAACTGTTTTTT.